The next 14 T cell receptor beta chains were all read from a single sample in a study of T cell responses to AZD1222 COVID-19 vaccine. Assay: immunoSEQ multiplex PCR; the TCRdb copy retains only in-frame clones and omits some. The repertoire includes 150,000 to 200,000 clones, about nine tenths of them detected once, and around 1.3% sits in the top ten. The material sequenced was peripheral blood, taken 28 days after the second AZD1222 dose. The receptors derive from an adult who received the AZD1222 COVID-19 vaccine.

The chain joins TRBV3-1 (or the pseudogene TRBV3-2) to TRBJ2-5, with 7 bases lining up with TRBD2. The ends lost 1 base at V and 4 bases at J; junction bases unmatched: 6. Germline V CDR1 and CDR2: LGHDT, YNNKEL (reference sequence). The CDR3 has 15 residues. This CDR3 is CASSQGFSGRETQYF. The CDR3 DNA reads TGTGCCAGCAGCCAAGGTTTTAGCGGGCGAGAGACCCAGTACTTC.

This clone was found a few times. The chain is built from TRBV2 and TRBJ1-1, with 8 nucleotides matching TRBD1. The V gene's germline CDR1 is SNHLY and CDR2 FYNNEI. V lost 3 bases, J lost 5 bases, and 2 bases stayed unmatched. CDR3 length equals 13 residues. The CDR3 is CASSENRGTEAFF. The CDR3 coding sequence is TGTGCCAGCAGTGAGAACAGGGGGACTGAAGCTTTCTTT.

The CDR3 is CASSVEGRNTEAFF. The CDR3 nucleotides read TGTGCCAGCAGTGTCGAGGGGCGGAACACTGAAGCTTTCTTT. This chain connects TRBV2 to TRBJ1-1, with a tentative D call TRBD1 (5 bases). The CDR3 length is 14 residues. V gave up 4 bases and J gave up 1 base, with 10 bases separating them. CDR1 and CDR2 from the germline V gene are SNHLY and FYNNEI. Full variable domain (outside the CDR3, taken from reference TRBV2 and TRBJ1-1): EPEVTQTPSHQVTQMGQEVILRCVPISNHLYFYWYRQILGQKVEFLVSFYNNEISEKSEIFDDQFSVERPDGSNFTLKIRSTKLEDSAMYFCASSVEGRNTEAFFGQGTRLTVV.

V and J are TRBV3-1 (or the pseudogene TRBV3-2) and TRBJ1-1, with D hard to call. CDR3 length: 14 amino acids. Trimming left V 3 bases short and J 1 base short, with 9 bases between. CDR1 is LGHDT, CDR2 YNNKEL, per germline (reference sequence). DNA for the CDR3: TGTGCCAGCAGCCATACCGACAAGAACACTGAAGCTTTCTTT. Translating gives CASSHTDKNTEAFF.

This clone was found a few times. V gene TRBV19 combines with J gene TRBJ2-1, with D possibly matching TRBD2 (6 bases). The length of the CDR3 is 14 residues. CDR1 and CDR2 from the germline V gene are LNHDA and SQIVND (reference sequence). The V end lost 6 bases, the J end lost 1 base, and 10 bases lay between the germline ends. DNA for the CDR3: TGTGCCAGTAGGGACTACCCGTCCTACAATGAGCAGTTCTTC. This codes for CASRDYPSYNEQFF.

V and J are TRBV25-1 and TRBJ2-7, with TRBD2 matching 7 bases. Per germline, CDR1 MGHDK and CDR2 SYGVNS. CDR3 length equals 13 residues. V trimming: 1 base; J trimming: 5 bases; junction bases outside the gene matches: 2. The DNA for the CDR3 is TGTGCCAGCAGTGAATGGGAGGGCCACGAGCAGTACTTC. It codes for CASSEWEGHEQYF.

V is TRBV15 and J is TRBJ2-4, with 8 bases identical to TRBD1. This CDR3 has 13 residues. After removal of 5 bases from V and 5 bases from J, the junction contained 2 bases not matched to a gene. CDR1 and CDR2 (germline): LNHNV, YYDKDF (reference sequence). The CDR3 DNA sequence: TGTGCCACCAGCCCGGACAGGGAAAACATTCAGTACTTC. As protein: CATSPDRENIQYF. The full variable domain, in which reference TRBV15 and TRBJ2-4 provide the parts outside the CDR3, is DAMVIQNPRYQVTQFGKPVTLSCSQTLNHNVMYWYQQKSSQAPKLLFHYYDKDFNNEADTPDNFQSRRPNTSFCFLDIRSPGLGDTAMYLCATSPDRENIQYFGAGTRLSVL.

The V and J genes are TRBV28 and TRBJ1-5, with 7 bases identical to TRBD1. Trimming took 5 bases from V and 0 from J; bases not matched to a gene: 13. CDR1 and CDR2 (germline): MDHEN, SYDVKM. The CDR3 contains 18 residues. The chain's CDR3 is CASSPNRRGIYSNQPQHF. CDR3 coding DNA: TGTGCCAGCAGTCCAAACCGCAGGGGGATCTATAGCAATCAGCCCCAGCATTTT.

V usage is TRBV19 and J usage is TRBJ2-3; possible D gene TRBD1, 5 bases. Germline V gives CDR1 LNHDA, CDR2 SQIVND (reference sequence). V was shortened by 3 bases and J by 8 bases, with 9 bases between the two germline ends. This CDR3 region has 12 residues. The CDR3 DNA is TGTGCCAGTAGTATGACAGTAGGTACGCAGTATTTT. Its translation is CASSMTVGTQYF.

This chain uses TRBV4-2 with TRBJ1-5; possible D gene TRBD1, 5 bases. With 11 bases removed from V and 0 bases from J, the gap between germline ends came to 11 bases. Germline loops: CDR1 LGHNA, CDR2 YNFKEQ. The CDR3 sequence is 13 residues long. CDR3 nucleotide sequence: TGTGCCGGCGGACAAAATAGCAATCAGCCCCAGCATTTT. It translates to CAGGQNSNQPQHF.

The chain joins TRBV2 to TRBJ2-5, with 8 bases aligning to TRBD1. CDR1 is SNHLY, CDR2 FYNNEI, per germline. The CDR3 is 15 amino acids. V gave up 6 bases and J gave up 3 bases; unmatched junction bases: 9. The CDR3 coding sequence is TGTGCCAGCAGCCCCGACAGGGGCGGGGAAGAGACCCAGTACTTC. This codes for CASSPDRGGEETQYF.

The V gene is TRBV14, the J gene TRBJ1-6; D is unresolved. The CDR3 covers 13 residues. Per germline, CDR1 SGHDN and CDR2 FVKESK. V dropped 0 bases and J dropped 10 bases, with 7 bases sitting between them. As DNA, the CDR3 is TGTGCCAGCAGCCAAGATACGGACTCACCCCTCCACTTT. Its protein product is CASSQDTDSPLHF. Looking up the rest from reference TRBV14 and TRBJ1-6 gives the full variable domain: EAGVTQFPSHSVIEKGQTVTLRCDPISGHDNLYWYRRVMGKEIKFLLHFVKESKQDESGMPNNRFLAERTGGTYSTLKVQPAELEDSGVYFCASSQDTDSPLHFGNGTRLTVT.

The chain uses TRBV9 and TRBJ1-1; possibly TRBD1 for D (6 bases). The CDR3 consists of 14 residues. Trimming took 3 bases from V and 11 from J, leaving 20 bases between them. CDR1 is SGDLS, CDR2 YYNGEE, per germline. This CDR3 reads CASSAHTTQGRAFF. The CDR3 DNA follows: TGTGCCAGCAGCGCACACACGACCCAGGGGCGGGCTTTCTTT.

The chain's CDR3 is CASSLAAGGSSYEQYF. CDR3 sequence (DNA): TGCGCCAGCAGCTTGGCTGCGGGAGGGAGCTCCTACGAGCAGTACTTC. V usage is TRBV5-1 and J usage is TRBJ2-7, with 9 nucleotides matching TRBD2. The germline CDR1 and CDR2 sequences are SGHRS and YFSETQ. V lost 0 bases and J lost 0; bases outside the gene matches: 4. This CDR3 is 16 amino acids long.